A single sample gave rise to the 18 T cell receptor beta chains below, sequenced in a study of CD8+CD57+ T cells in acquired aplastic anemia. CDR3 and TCR beta VDJ profiling relied on a genomic DNA template. MiXCR, run by TCRdb on the reads, gives a single entry per CDR3 protein. The sample lists roughly 250,000 distinct CDR3 sequences; around half were seen once. Sequencing involved patients with CD8+CD57+ cell expansion previously shown by flow cytometry. The sample consisted of sorted CD4+, CD8+, or CD8+CD57+ T cells (not recorded which) from PBMCs. Receptor source: a human donor with aplastic anemia.

About this clonotype itself: This sequence may be a read error, since a much larger clone differs from it by one base. The chain recombines TRBV6-5 with TRBJ2-1; D might be TRBD1 (5 bases). Germline V CDR1 and CDR2: MNHEY, SVGAGI. V lost 8 bases, J lost 9 bases, and 14 bases lay in between. The CDR3 length is 12 residues. CDR3 nucleotide sequence: TGTGCCAGCGGCACTTCAGGGATTGAGCAGTTCTTC. This codes for CASGTSGIEQFF.

Concerning this clonotype itself: Since a much larger clone is just one base distant, this may be a read error. As the CDR3 is not closed by the conserved phenylalanine or tryptophan, this likely results from a read error. This chain connects TRBV27 to TRBJ1-2; unclear D gene. The CDR3 runs to 13 residues. Per germline, CDR1 MNHEY and CDR2 SMNVEV (reference sequence). The germline V and J ends were trimmed by 2 bases and 2 bases, with 6 bases remaining between them. Written as DNA, the CDR3 is TGTGCCAGCAGTTTAAGCATGAACTATGGCTACACCTCC. This codes for CASSLSMNYGYTS.

The genes are TRBV20-1 and TRBJ1-2; 7 bases match TRBD1. With V trimmed by 2 bases and J by 6 bases, 12 bases remained unmatched. Germline CDR1 DFQATT, CDR2 SNEGSKA (reference sequence). This CDR3 has 15 residues. CDR3 nucleotide sequence: TGCAGTGCTAGAAGTCACAACAGACAGGGTGATGGCTACACCTTC. As protein: CSARSHNRQGDGYTF.

The count of this clonotype is one. V and J are TRBV10-3 and TRBJ2-3; 7 bases map to TRBD1. This CDR3 has 12 amino acids. V was pared by 6 bases and J by 6 bases, with 3 bases of the junction left unmatched. Germline V gene data show CDR1 as ENHRY and CDR2 as SYGVKD. The CDR3 coding sequence is TGTGCCATCAGGGGGACAGCGGATACGCAGTATTTT. Protein product: CAIRGTADTQYF.

Points on this clonotype: Germline is not matched at one junction end, which may reflect a read error. This chain uses TRBV10-3 with TRBJ1-1, with D possibly TRBD1 on 5 matching bases. The length of the CDR3 is 16 residues. Germline CDR1 and CDR2: ENHRY and SYGVKD. The CDR3 DNA is TGTGCCAGCAGTGAGGAATACGCGGGGCTAGACACTGAAGCTTTCTTT. Its protein product is CASSEEYAGLDTEAFF.

This clonotype was counted at least ten times. This chain connects TRBV5-6 to TRBJ2-7; D is unresolved. In germline, CDR1 is SGHDT, CDR2 YYEEEE. V lost 2 bases and J lost 7, with 7 bases in between. The CDR3 is made up of 11 amino acids. The CDR3 sequence is CASSFSREQYF. The CDR3 DNA sequence: TGTGCCAGCAGCTTTTCTAGAGAGCAGTACTTC.

The V gene is TRBV2, the J gene TRBJ2-3, with a tentative D call TRBD2 (5 bases). This CDR3 contains 14 residues. V lost 6 bases and J 6 bases, leaving 16 bases between the germline ends. The germline gives CDR1 SNHLY, CDR2 FYNNEI. CDR3 nucleotide sequence: TGTGCCAGCAGCTCAGGACTGCGTCAGGATACGCAGTATTTT. It codes for CASSSGLRQDTQYF.

This clonotype showed up just a few times. The chain carries TRBV6-5 and TRBJ1-5; 7 bases agree with TRBD1. The V and J ends lost 5 bases and 5 bases, in that order; junction bases with no gene match: 12. In germline, CDR1 is MNHEY, CDR2 SVGAGI. CDR3 size: 16 residues. CDR3 nucleotides: TGTGCCAGCAGTGTAAACAGGGGCCCGATGGATCAGCCCCAGCATTTT. It yields the protein CASSVNRGPMDQPQHF.

The V and J genes are TRBV7-7 and TRBJ2-2; TRBD2 might be the D (6 bases). The V end lost 6 bases, the J end lost 7 bases, and 12 bases lay between the germline ends. The length of the CDR3 is 13 residues. CDR1 and CDR2 from the germline V gene are SSHAT and FNYEAQ (reference sequence). The chain's CDR3 is CASRWDSGGELFF. The CDR3 nucleotides are TGTGCCAGCAGGTGGGACTCTGGCGGGGAGCTGTTTTTT.

This clonotype was seen a few times. The V call is TRBV7-9, the J call TRBJ1-1, with TRBD1 matching 8 bases. V dropped 5 bases and J dropped 5; count of bases not matched to a gene: 4. Germline V gene data show CDR1 as SEHNR and CDR2 as FQNEAQ (reference sequence). The CDR3 runs to 13 residues. In nucleotides, the CDR3 is TGTGCCAGCAGCCGGACAGGGAGAACTGAAGCTTTCTTT. It yields the protein CASSRTGRTEAFF.

Worth noting for this clonotype: This may arise from a read error, as a much more abundant clone is one base away. This chain uses TRBV6-4 with TRBJ2-3, with D unresolved. This CDR3 is built from 15 residues. Germline assignment: CDR1 MRHNA and CDR2 SNTAGT. V dropped 6 bases and J dropped 4 bases, with 17 bases sitting between them. The CDR3 here is CASSQDPDGADTQYF. DNA for the CDR3: TGTGCCAGCAGCCAGGACCCGGACGGCGCAGATACGCAGTATTTT.

As to this clonotype: The junction shows a germline mismatch at one end, possibly a read error. The chain joins TRBV7-3 to TRBJ1-6, with D possibly matching TRBD1 (6 bases). Germline-derived CDR1 and CDR2 are SGHTA and FQGTGA. The CDR3 is 15 amino acids. The CDR3 here is CASSISTGGNSSLRF. The CDR3 DNA sequence: TGTGCCAGCAGCATATCGACAGGTGGGAATTCATCCCTCCGCTTT.

This clonotype was counted at least ten times. The chain employs TRBV6-6 and TRBJ1-1, with 7 bases fitting TRBD1. CDR3 length: 15 residues. CDR1 is MNHNY and CDR2 is SVGAGI in the germline V gene (reference sequence). The trim removed 6 bases at V and 2 bases at J, leaving 9 bases unmatched. CDR3 amino acids: CASRPNDRVNTEAFF. DNA of the CDR3: TGTGCCAGCAGACCTAACGACAGGGTAAACACTGAAGCTTTCTTT.

At least ten counts were recorded for this clonotype. The chain combines TRBV4-1 with TRBJ2-7; TRBD2 is a possible D gene (6 bases). Germline V gene sequence: CDR1 MGHRA, CDR2 YSYEKL. Trimming shortened V by 1 base and J by 5 bases, and 15 bases separated the two germline ends. This CDR3 spans 15 amino acids. The CDR3: CASSQASGSRHEQYF. CDR3 DNA: TGCGCCAGCAGCCAAGCATCCGGGAGTAGACACGAGCAGTACTTC.

J is TRBJ2-3 and V is TRBV7-2, with 11 bases fitting TRBD2. This CDR3 region has 15 residues. The ends lost 2 bases at V and 6 bases at J; junction bases unmatched: 4. CDR1 is SGHTA, CDR2 FQGNSA, per germline. The CDR3 spells CASSLPLAGVDTQYF. CDR3 sequence (DNA): TGTGCCAGCAGCTTACCACTAGCGGGAGTCGATACGCAGTATTTT. Looking up the rest from reference TRBV7-2 and TRBJ2-3 gives the full variable domain: GAGVSQSPSNKVTEKGKDVELRCDPISGHTALYWYRQSLGQGLEFLIYFQGNSAPDKSGLPSDRFSAERTGGSVSTLTIQRTQQEDSAVYLCASSLPLAGVDTQYFGPGTRLTVL.

This clonotype has more than one count but fewer than ten. The chain uses TRBV7-2 and TRBJ2-5; 7 nucleotides agree with TRBD1. Germline-derived CDR1 and CDR2 are SGHTA and FQGNSA. V was pared by 1 base and J by 2 bases, with 4 bases of the junction left unmatched. CDR3 length equals 15 residues. The CDR3 bases are TGTGCCAGCAGCTTAGTGGACAGGTCTCAAGAGACCCAGTACTTC. Its translation is CASSLVDRSQETQYF.

This clonotype was recorded many times. This chain joins TRBV13 and TRBJ2-5; maybe TRBD1 (6 bases). V was shortened by 5 bases and J by 0 bases, with 16 bases between the two germline ends. CDR1 is PRHDT, CDR2 FYEKMQ, per germline (reference sequence). CDR3 length equals 16 residues. CDR3: CASSVSGQLYQETQYF. DNA of the CDR3: TGTGCCAGCAGCGTAAGCGGACAGTTGTACCAAGAGACCCAGTACTTC.

This clonotype was seen at least ten times. This CDR3 reads CASQGYEQFF. CDR3 bases: TGTGCCAGTCAAGGTTATGAGCAGTTCTTC. The chain joins TRBV25-1 to TRBJ2-1; D remains ambiguous. With 9 bases removed from V and 8 bases from J, the gap between germline ends came to 8 bases. The CDR3 has 10 residues. The V gene's germline CDR1 is MGHDK and CDR2 SYGVNS.